This TCR beta chain was profiled in a study of cytomegalovirus exposure and HLA in healthy donors. Study information: Out of about 180 million T cells, an earlier analysis found 117 million unique TCR beta sequences in total. Early on, a data release was issued that held 65 million to 100 million unique TCRs from HLA-typed donors.

Regarding the study as a whole: Donor immune exposure was known only as CMV serostatus.

The PCR used 60 Vbeta and 13 Jbeta primers. TCRdb keeps only in-frame clones here, not all; method: immunoSEQ multiplex PCR. The sample yields more than 150,000 clones, around three quarters seen once. CDR1 is SGHTA, CDR2 FQGNSA, per germline. CDR3 length: 15 residues. The germline V and J ends were trimmed by 2 bases and 2 bases, with 13 bases remaining between them. In its sample, this clone was seen once. Its antigen is undetermined. Despite likely unrecorded immune exposures, the donors were nominally healthy at the time of sampling. The sequence was obtained from a woman aged 25-40 years in good health and CMV-seronegative. The sample taken for sequencing was PBMCs. V gene TRBV7-2 combines with J gene TRBJ2-7; D call uncertain. DNA for the CDR3: TGTGCCAGCAGCTTATCTTCTGCAGATCCCTACGAGCAGTACTTC. Translation: CASSLSSADPYEQYF.